This T cell receptor (beta chain) comes out of a study of cytomegalovirus exposure and HLA in healthy donors. Study context: Unique TCR beta sequences numbering some 110 million came from about 179 million T cells in an earlier analysis.

As concerns this clone: The antigen is undetermined.

PCR involved 60 Vbeta and 13 Jbeta primers. Data came from immunoSEQ multiplex PCR; TCRdb stores just in-frame clones and leaves some out. The profile shows 65,000 or so clones, almost 80% of them singletons. Findings of the study overall: TCR beta chains associated with HLA were, in a later analysis, more clonally expanded than equally common others. An ancestry cluster, one associated with Asian ancestry, reportedly showed fewer N-insertions than the approximately 720-donor mean in a later analysis.

With 1 base removed from V and 4 bases from J, the gap between germline ends came to 14 bases. Germline loops: CDR1 SGHRS, CDR2 YFSETQ. The CDR3 loop spans 15 amino acids. Donors in the study were healthy people who gave bone marrow. The chain couples TRBV5-1 to TRBJ1-1; no clear D. What was sequenced was PBMCs. This clonotype was sampled from a girl aged 10 to 17 in good health and CMV-seropositive. DNA for the CDR3: TGCGCCAGCAGCTTGATTATGGAAGGGAGCACTGAAGCTTTCTTT. Its protein is CASSLIMEGSTEAFF.